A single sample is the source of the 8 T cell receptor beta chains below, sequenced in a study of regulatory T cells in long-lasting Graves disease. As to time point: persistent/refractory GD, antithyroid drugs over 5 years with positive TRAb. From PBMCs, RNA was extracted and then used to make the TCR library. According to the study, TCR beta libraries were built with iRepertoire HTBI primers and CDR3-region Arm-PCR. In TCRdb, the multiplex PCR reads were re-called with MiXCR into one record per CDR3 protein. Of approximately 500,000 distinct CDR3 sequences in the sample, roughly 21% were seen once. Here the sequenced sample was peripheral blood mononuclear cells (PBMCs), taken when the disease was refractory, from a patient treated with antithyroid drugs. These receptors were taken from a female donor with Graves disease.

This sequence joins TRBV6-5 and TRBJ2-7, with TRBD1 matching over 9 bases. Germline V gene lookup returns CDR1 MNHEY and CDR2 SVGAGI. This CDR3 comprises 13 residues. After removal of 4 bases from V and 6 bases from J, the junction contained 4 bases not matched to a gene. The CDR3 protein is CASSSGTGPEQYF. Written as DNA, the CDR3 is TGTGCCAGCAGTTCCGGGACAGGGCCCGAGCAGTACTTC.

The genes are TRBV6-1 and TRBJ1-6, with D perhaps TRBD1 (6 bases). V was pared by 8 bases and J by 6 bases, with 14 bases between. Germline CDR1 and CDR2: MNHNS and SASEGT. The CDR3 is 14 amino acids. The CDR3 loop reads CASGRGGSNSPLHF. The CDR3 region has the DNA TGTGCCAGCGGGAGAGGGGGGTCTAATTCACCCCTCCACTTT.

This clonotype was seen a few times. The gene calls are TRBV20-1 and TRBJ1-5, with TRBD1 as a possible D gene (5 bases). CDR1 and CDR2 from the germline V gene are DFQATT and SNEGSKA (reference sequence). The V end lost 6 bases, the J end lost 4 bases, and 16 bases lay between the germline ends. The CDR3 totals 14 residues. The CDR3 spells CSATIGGGNQPQHF. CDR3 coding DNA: TGCAGTGCCACCATCGGGGGGGGGAATCAGCCCCAGCATTTT.

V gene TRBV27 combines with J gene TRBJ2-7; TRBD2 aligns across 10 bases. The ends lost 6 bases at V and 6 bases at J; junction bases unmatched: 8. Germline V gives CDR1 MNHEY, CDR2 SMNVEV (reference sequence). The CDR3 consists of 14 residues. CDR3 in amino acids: CASRTLAGGAEQYF. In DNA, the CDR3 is TGTGCCAGCAGGACATTAGCGGGAGGTGCCGAGCAGTACTTC.

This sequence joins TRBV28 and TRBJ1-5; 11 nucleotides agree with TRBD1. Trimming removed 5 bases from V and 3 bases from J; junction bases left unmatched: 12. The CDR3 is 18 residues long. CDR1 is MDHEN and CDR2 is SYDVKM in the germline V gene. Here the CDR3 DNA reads TGTGCCAGCAGTCGCCTACCCGGGACAGGGGGTTACAATCAGCCCCAGCATTTT. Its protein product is CASSRLPGTGGYNQPQHF.

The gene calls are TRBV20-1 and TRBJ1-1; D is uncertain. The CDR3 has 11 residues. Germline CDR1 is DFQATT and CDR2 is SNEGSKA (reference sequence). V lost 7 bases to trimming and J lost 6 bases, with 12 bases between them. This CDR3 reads CSVESSPEAFF. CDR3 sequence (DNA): TGCAGTGTCGAGTCATCCCCTGAAGCTTTCTTT.

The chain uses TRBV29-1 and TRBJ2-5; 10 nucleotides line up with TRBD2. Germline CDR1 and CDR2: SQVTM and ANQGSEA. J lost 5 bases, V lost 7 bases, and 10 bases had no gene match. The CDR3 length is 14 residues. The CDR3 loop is CSAVLAGAGETQYF. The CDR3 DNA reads TGCAGCGCCGTTCTAGCGGGGGCGGGGGAGACCCAGTACTTC. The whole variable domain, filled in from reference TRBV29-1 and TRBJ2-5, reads SAVISQKPSRDICQRGTSLTIQCQVDSQVTMMFWYRQQPGQSLTLIATANQGSEATYESGFVIDKFPISRPNLTFSTLTVSNMSPEDSSIYLCSAVLAGAGETQYFGPGTRLLVL.

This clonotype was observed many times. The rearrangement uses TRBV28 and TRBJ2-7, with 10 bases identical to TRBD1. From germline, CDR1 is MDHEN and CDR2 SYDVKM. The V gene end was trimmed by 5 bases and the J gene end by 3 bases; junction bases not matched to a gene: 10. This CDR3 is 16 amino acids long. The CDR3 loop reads CASSPPPGQGIYEQYF. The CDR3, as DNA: TGTGCCAGCAGTCCCCCTCCGGGACAGGGGATCTACGAGCAGTACTTC.